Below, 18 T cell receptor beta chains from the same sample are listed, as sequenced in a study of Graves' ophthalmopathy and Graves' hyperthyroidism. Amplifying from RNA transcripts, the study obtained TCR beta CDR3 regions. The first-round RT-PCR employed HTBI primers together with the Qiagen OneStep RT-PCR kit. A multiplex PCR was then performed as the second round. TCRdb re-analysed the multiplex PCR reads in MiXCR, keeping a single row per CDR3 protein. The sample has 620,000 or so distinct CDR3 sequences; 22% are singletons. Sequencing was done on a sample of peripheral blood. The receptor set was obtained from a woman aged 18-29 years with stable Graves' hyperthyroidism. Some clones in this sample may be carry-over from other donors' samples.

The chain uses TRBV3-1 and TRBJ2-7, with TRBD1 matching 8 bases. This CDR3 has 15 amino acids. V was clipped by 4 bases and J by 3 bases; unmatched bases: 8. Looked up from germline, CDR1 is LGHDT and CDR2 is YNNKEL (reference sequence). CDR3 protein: CASSPGTGNLYEQYF. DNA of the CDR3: TGTGCCAGCAGCCCCGGGACAGGCAATCTCTACGAGCAGTACTTC.

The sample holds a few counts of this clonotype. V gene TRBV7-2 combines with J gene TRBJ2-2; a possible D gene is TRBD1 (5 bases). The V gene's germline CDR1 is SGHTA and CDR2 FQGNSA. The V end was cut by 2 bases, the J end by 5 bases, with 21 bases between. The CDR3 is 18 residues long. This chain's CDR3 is CASSLTKPTDSGTGELFF. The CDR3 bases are TGTGCCAGCAGCTTAACGAAACCAACAGACAGTGGTACCGGGGAGCTGTTTTTT. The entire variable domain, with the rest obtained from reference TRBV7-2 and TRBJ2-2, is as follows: GAGVSQSPSNKVTEKGKDVELRCDPISGHTALYWYRQSLGQGLEFLIYFQGNSAPDKSGLPSDRFSAERTGGSVSTLTIQRTQQEDSAVYLCASSLTKPTDSGTGELFFGEGSRLTVL.

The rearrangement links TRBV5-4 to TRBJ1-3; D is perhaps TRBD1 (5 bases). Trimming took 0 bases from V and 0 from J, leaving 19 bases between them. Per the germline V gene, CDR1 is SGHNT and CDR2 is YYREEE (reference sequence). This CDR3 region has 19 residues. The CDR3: CASSLEQVQTSSSGNTIYF. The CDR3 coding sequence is TGTGCCAGCAGCTTGGAACAGGTCCAGACCTCAAGCTCTGGAAACACCATATATTTT.

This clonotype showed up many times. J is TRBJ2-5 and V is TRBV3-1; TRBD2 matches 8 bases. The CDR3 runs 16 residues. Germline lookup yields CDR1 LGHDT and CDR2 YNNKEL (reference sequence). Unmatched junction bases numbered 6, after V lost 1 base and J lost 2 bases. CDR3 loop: CASSQALTSEQETQYF. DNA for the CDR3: TGTGCCAGCAGCCAAGCGCTGACTAGCGAACAAGAGACCCAGTACTTC.

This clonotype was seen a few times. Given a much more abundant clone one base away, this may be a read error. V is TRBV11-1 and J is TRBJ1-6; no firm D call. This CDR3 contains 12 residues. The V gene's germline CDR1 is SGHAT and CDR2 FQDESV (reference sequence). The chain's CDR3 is CASSPTDSHLHF. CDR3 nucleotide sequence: TGTGCCAGCAGCCCGACGGATTCACACCTCCACTTT.

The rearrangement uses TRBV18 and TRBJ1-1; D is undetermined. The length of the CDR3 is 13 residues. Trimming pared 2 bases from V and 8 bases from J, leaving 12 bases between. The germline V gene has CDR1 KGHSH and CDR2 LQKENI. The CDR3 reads CASSPRGGSEAFF. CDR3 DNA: TGTGCCAGCTCACCAAGAGGAGGGTCCGAAGCTTTCTTT.

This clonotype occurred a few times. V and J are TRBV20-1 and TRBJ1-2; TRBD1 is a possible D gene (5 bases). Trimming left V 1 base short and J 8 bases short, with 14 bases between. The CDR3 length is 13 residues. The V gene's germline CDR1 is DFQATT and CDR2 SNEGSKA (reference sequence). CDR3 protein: CSARAGTLRGYTF. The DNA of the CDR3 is TGCAGTGCTAGAGCCGGGACTCTAAGAGGCTACACCTTC.

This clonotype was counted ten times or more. This CDR3 reads CASSPDRGGETQYF. For the CDR3, the DNA is TGTGCCAGCAGCCCGGACAGGGGAGGGGAGACCCAGTACTTC. The chain couples TRBV14 to TRBJ2-5; 9 bases agree with TRBD1. There are 14 residues in the CDR3. Trimming took 4 bases from V and 5 from J; bases not matched to a gene: 5. Germline CDR1 SGHDN, CDR2 FVKESK.

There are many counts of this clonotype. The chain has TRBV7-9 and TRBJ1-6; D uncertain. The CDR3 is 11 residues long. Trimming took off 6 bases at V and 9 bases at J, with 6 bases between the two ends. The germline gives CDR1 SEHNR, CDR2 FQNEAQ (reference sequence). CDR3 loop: CASSPTSPLHF. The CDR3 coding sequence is TGTGCCAGCAGTCCAACTTCACCCCTCCACTTT.

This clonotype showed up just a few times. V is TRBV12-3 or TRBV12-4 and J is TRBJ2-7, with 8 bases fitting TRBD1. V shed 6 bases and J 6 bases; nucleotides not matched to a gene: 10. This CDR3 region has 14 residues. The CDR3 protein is CASSRTRDRSEQYF. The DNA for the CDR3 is TGTGCCAGCAGCCGCACCCGGGACAGGAGCGAGCAGTACTTC.

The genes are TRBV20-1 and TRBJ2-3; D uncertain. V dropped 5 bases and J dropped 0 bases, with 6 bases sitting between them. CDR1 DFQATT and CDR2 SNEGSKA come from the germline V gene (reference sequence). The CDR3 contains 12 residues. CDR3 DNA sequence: TGCAGTGCTGGAGTGAGCACAGATACGCAGTATTTT. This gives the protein CSAGVSTDTQYF.

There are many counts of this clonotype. DNA for the CDR3: TGTGCCAGCAGTTTGTGGGGGGACACCGGGGAGCTGTTTTTT. Translation: CASSLWGDTGELFF. The J gene is TRBJ2-2, the V gene TRBV28; a weak D match, TRBD2 (6 bases). This CDR3 spans 14 amino acids. Germline CDR1 reads MDHEN; CDR2 reads SYDVKM. V lost 3 bases and J 3 bases, leaving 8 bases between the germline ends.

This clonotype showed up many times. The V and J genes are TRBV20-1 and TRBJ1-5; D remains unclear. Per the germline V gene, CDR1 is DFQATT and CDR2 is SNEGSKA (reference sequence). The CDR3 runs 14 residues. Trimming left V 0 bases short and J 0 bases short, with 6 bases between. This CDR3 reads CSAREGYSNQPQHF. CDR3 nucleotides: TGCAGTGCTAGAGAGGGGTATAGCAATCAGCCCCAGCATTTT.

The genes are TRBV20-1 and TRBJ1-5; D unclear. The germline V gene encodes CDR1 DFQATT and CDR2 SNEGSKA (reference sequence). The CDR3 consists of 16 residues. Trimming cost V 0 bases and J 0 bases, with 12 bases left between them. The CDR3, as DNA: TGCAGTGCTAGAGATATAGGAGGGTTTAGCAATCAGCCCCAGCATTTT. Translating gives CSARDIGGFSNQPQHF.

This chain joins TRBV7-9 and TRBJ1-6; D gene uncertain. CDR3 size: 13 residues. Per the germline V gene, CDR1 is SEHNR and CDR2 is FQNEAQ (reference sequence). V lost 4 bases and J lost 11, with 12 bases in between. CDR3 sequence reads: CASSSRVEPPLHF. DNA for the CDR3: TGTGCCAGCAGCTCCCGAGTCGAGCCACCCCTCCACTTT.

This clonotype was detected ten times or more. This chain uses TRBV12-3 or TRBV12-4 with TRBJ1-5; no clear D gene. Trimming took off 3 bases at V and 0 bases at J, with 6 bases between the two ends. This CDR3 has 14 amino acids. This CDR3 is CASSFVDSNQPQHF. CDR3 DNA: TGTGCCAGCAGTTTTGTGGATAGCAATCAGCCCCAGCATTTT.

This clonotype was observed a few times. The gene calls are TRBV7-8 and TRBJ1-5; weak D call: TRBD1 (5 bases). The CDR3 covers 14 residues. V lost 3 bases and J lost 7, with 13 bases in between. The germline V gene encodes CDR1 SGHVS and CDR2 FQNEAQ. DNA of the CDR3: TGTGCCAGCAGCTTGGTCGACAGCGGCCAGCCCCAGCATTTT. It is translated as CASSLVDSGQPQHF.

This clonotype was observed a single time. CDR3 sequence reads: CSARGGWDRGYETQYF. The CDR3, as DNA: TGCAGTGCTAGAGGGGGTTGGGACAGGGGGTACGAGACCCAGTACTTC. The chain couples TRBV20-1 to TRBJ2-5; TRBD1 matches at 11 bases. This CDR3 contains 16 residues. The trim removed 1 base at V and 5 bases at J, leaving 9 bases unmatched. Germline V lookup: CDR1 DFQATT, CDR2 SNEGSKA (reference sequence).